This T cell receptor (beta chain) was captured in a study of blood T cell repertoires in COVID-19. Background on the study: Samples representing acute and convalescent COVID-19 were sourced from the United States, Italy and Spain. PBMCs, B-cell-depleted T cells, or T cells were the source of the cDNA or gDNA that made up the material.

V was pared by 0 bases and J by 9 bases, with 12 bases between. The CDR3 runs to 14 residues. Here immunoSEQ multiplex PCR was the method, and the copy in TCRdb shows in-frame clones only, minus some. The table lists over 85,000 clones, about 85% of them singletons. This clone was observed once. The Seattle patients, enrolled during active infection, were followed longitudinally. Sequences were obtained from peripheral blood. The chain combines TRBV23-1 with TRBJ1-3, with D tentatively TRBD1 (6 bases). TRBV23-1 is an ORF; its function is uncertain. This TCR came from a woman aged 80 or older with COVID-19, enrolled during active disease. The CDR3 reads CASSQSLQGTTIYF. CDR3 in DNA: TGCGCCAGCAGTCAATCGTTACAGGGCACCACCATATATTTT.